The clone carrying this T cell receptor beta chain was counted only a few times. This entry is derived from a study of blood T cells in healthy people across ages. Next came a second PCR, run for 7 to 11 cycles, which used a sample-barcoded 5' primer along with a J-beta primer mix. TCRdb independently ran MiXCR on the 5' RACE reads; one entry per CDR3 protein. The top ten hold just over 4% of the sample, which has about 1.5 million distinct CDR3 sequences, roughly 43% seen once. Trimming removed 6 bases from V and 5 bases from J, with 20 bases in between. This CDR3 region has 17 residues. Germline values: CDR1 LGHNA, CDR2 YSLEER.

Specimen: blood. The sequence came from a young woman in good health. This chain connects TRBV4-3 to TRBJ1-6; D ambiguous. The CDR3 sequence: CASSHTRVGSDNSPLHF. CDR3 nucleotide sequence: TGCGCCAGCAGTCACACCCGCGTGGGCAGTGATAATTCACCCCTCCACTTT.